A single sample gave rise to the 2 T cell receptor beta chains below, sequenced in a study of cytomegalovirus exposure and HLA in healthy donors. TCRdb keeps only in-frame clones here, not all; method: immunoSEQ multiplex PCR. The sample carries about 300,000 clones, around 87% recorded once. Sequenced material: PBMCs. The receptors derive from a woman aged 18-29 years in good health and CMV-seronegative.

The gene calls are TRBV28 and TRBJ2-7; possibly TRBD2 for D (6 bases). Between the trimmed V and J ends, which lost 3 bases and 3 bases, there was a span of 18 bases. This CDR3 has 16 amino acids. In germline, CDR1 is MDHEN, CDR2 SYDVKM. The CDR3 nucleotides are TGTGCCAGCAGTTTGAGTTCGAATTTCGGGGGCTACGAGCAGTACTTC. This sequence encodes CASSLSSNFGGYEQYF. Variable domain in full (rest from reference TRBV28 and TRBJ2-7): DVKVTQSSRYLVKRTGEKVFLECVQDMDHENMFWYRQDPGLGLRLIYFSYDVKMKEKGDIPEGYSVSREKKERFSLILESASTNQTSMYLCASSLSSNFGGYEQYFGPGTRLTVT.

The V and J genes are TRBV2 and TRBJ1-2; D is unclear. V gave up 8 bases and J gave up 8 bases, with 12 bases separating them. Germline V gives CDR1 SNHLY, CDR2 FYNNEI. This CDR3 contains 11 residues. As DNA, the CDR3 is TGTGCCAGCCCCGGAGAGAACGGCTACACCTTC. Translated, it gives CASPGENGYTF.